One sample yielded the 16 T cell receptor beta chains listed below, sequenced in a study of CD8+ T cells in alopecia areata. Reverse transcription of extracted RNA yielded cDNA, which provided the sequencing template. The method was immunoSEQ multiplex PCR; TCRdb's version includes in-frame clones alone and lacks a portion of them. Of over 200,000 clones in the sample, 64% were seen once. Treatment here: oral pan-JAK inhibitor, 5-10 mg twice daily. Sequences were derived from CD4+ T cells sorted from blood, sampled at week 4, from a patient treated with tofacitinib. The receptors originated from a human donor with alopecia areata.

The CDR3 region is CAWSVPGGATNEKLFF. CDR3 coding DNA: TGTGCCTGGAGTGTACCCGGGGGCGCAACTAATGAAAAACTGTTTTTT. The chain links TRBV30 to TRBJ1-4; D is possibly TRBD1 (6 bases). V was shortened by 0 bases and J by 0 bases, with 11 bases between the two germline ends. The CDR3 runs to 16 residues. Germline V gives CDR1 GTSNPN, CDR2 SVGIG (reference sequence).

Only a few counts were recorded for this clone. The V call is TRBV4-2, the J call TRBJ2-3; no clear D. Trimming cost V 2 bases and J 6 bases, with 6 bases left between them. The CDR3 spans 12 residues. The germline gives CDR1 LGHNA, CDR2 YNFKEQ. The CDR3 DNA follows: TGTGCCAGCAGCCAATCATGGGATACGCAGTATTTT. Translating it yields CASSQSWDTQYF.

This clone is a singleton in its sample. The chain is built from TRBV27 and TRBJ1-2; D call uncertain. Trimming cost V 5 bases and J 8 bases, with 6 bases left between them. Germline lookup yields CDR1 MNHEY and CDR2 SMNVEV (reference sequence). This CDR3 is built from 10 residues. The CDR3 here is CASSALGYTF. The CDR3 DNA follows: TGTGCCAGCAGTGCCCTAGGCTACACCTTC.

The gene calls are TRBV4-2 and TRBJ2-2; D gene unclear. The V end was cut by 6 bases, the J end by 1 base, with 9 bases between. The CDR3 is 14 residues long. Germline V CDR1 and CDR2: LGHNA, YNFKEQ. The CDR3 is CASRRLGNTGELFF. The CDR3 nucleotides are TGTGCCAGCAGACGACTGGGGAACACCGGGGAGCTGTTTTTT.

This clone was seen only a few times. The rearrangement joins TRBV5-4 to TRBJ2-2, with 9 nucleotides matching TRBD2. Germline assignment: CDR1 SGHNT and CDR2 YYREEE (reference sequence). V was pared by 4 bases and J by 6 bases, with 4 bases of the junction left unmatched. The CDR3 has 14 amino acids. The CDR3 DNA follows: TGTGCCAGCAGCGGCGGGGGGGCGGCCGGGGAGCTGTTTTTT. This codes for CASSGGGAAGELFF. The full variable domain, in which reference TRBV5-4 and TRBJ2-2 provide the parts outside the CDR3, is ETGVTQSPTHLIKTRGQQVTLRCSSQSGHNTVSWYQQALGQGPQFIFQYYREEENGRGNFPPRFSGLQFPNYSSELNVNALELDDSALYLCASSGGGAAGELFFGEGSRLTVL.

In this sample, this clone turned up a few times. The chain employs TRBV4-3 and TRBJ1-4, with D unresolved. The CDR3 has 14 residues. CDR1 and CDR2 from the germline V gene are LGHNA and YSLEER. The germline V and J ends were trimmed by 1 base and 8 bases, with 11 bases remaining between them. CDR3 amino acids: CASSQAADREKLFF. For the CDR3, the DNA is TGCGCCAGCAGCCAAGCCGCGGATCGGGAAAAACTGTTTTTT.

The J gene is TRBJ2-7, the V gene TRBV5-4, with 9 bases aligning to TRBD1. Germline V gene lookup returns CDR1 SGHNT and CDR2 YYREEE (reference sequence). Germline trimming cut 4 bases from V and 3 bases from J; bases unmatched to any gene: 8. The CDR3 is made up of 15 amino acids. The CDR3 here is CASSIGTGLVYEQYF. The CDR3 DNA sequence: TGTGCCAGCAGCATCGGGACAGGGTTAGTCTACGAGCAGTACTTC. The full variable domain, its missing parts supplied by reference TRBV5-4 and TRBJ2-7, is ETGVTQSPTHLIKTRGQQVTLRCSSQSGHNTVSWYQQALGQGPQFIFQYYREEENGRGNFPPRFSGLQFPNYSSELNVNALELDDSALYLCASSIGTGLVYEQYFGPGTRLTVT.

The chain carries TRBV6-1 and TRBJ2-3; D uncertain. Germline V gene lookup returns CDR1 MNHNS and CDR2 SASEGT. V was pared by 7 bases and J by 11 bases, with 25 bases between. The CDR3 covers 15 residues. The chain's CDR3 is CASTEITTASARQYF. DNA for the CDR3: TGTGCCAGCACGGAGATCACTACCGCGTCTGCCCGGCAGTATTTT.

The CDR3 DNA is TGCGCCAGCAGCCAACGGGGGGGGCCACCTGGCTACACCTTC. Translating gives CASSQRGGPPGYTF. The chain couples TRBV4-3 to TRBJ1-2; TRBD1 might be the D (6 bases). V lost 2 bases, J lost 7 bases, and 14 bases lay in between. Germline V CDR1 and CDR2: LGHNA, YSLEER. This CDR3 has 14 residues.

This sequence joins TRBV7-9 and TRBJ2-3; 9 bases fit TRBD1. The CDR3 runs 15 residues. Looked up from germline, CDR1 is SEHNR and CDR2 is FQNEAQ (reference sequence). The V and J ends lost 5 bases and 1 base, in that order; junction bases with no gene match: 4. In DNA form, the CDR3 reads TGTGCCAGCAGCCCTCGACAGGGGGGCACAGATACGCAGTATTTT. It yields the protein CASSPRQGGTDTQYF. The full variable domain, its missing parts supplied by reference TRBV7-9 and TRBJ2-3, is DTGVSQNPRHKITKRGQNVTFRCDPISEHNRLYWYRQTLGQGPEFLTYFQNEAQLEKSRLLSDRFSAERPKGSFSTLEIQRTEQGDSAMYLCASSPRQGGTDTQYFGPGTRLTVL.

V gene TRBV20-1 combines with J gene TRBJ2-2; D uncertain. The germline V and J ends were trimmed by 3 bases and 8 bases, with 7 bases remaining between them. Germline values: CDR1 DFQATT, CDR2 SNEGSKA (reference sequence). The CDR3 runs to 11 residues. The CDR3 loop is CSARWDGELFF. The CDR3 region has the DNA TGCAGTGCTAGGTGGGATGGGGAGCTGTTTTTT.

The rearrangement joins TRBV11-2 to TRBJ2-2; D ambiguous. CDR3 length: 13 amino acids. The germline gives CDR1 SGHAT, CDR2 FQNNGV. With 6 bases removed from V and 8 bases from J, the gap between germline ends came to 13 bases. The CDR3 sequence: CASRTLASGELFF. The DNA of the CDR3 is TGTGCCAGCAGAACTCTGGCCTCAGGGGAGCTGTTTTTT. The variable domain in full, completed from reference TRBV11-2 and TRBJ2-2, reads EAGVAQSPRYKIIEKRQSVAFWCNPISGHATLYWYQQILGQGPKLLIQFQNNGVVDDSQLPKDRFSAERLKGVDSTLKIQPAKLEDSAVYLCASRTLASGELFFGEGSRLTVL.

The sample holds one count of this clone. This sequence joins TRBV29-1 and TRBJ2-2; D is perhaps TRBD2 (6 bases). The V and J ends lost 4 bases and 5 bases respectively, with 11 bases between them. CDR1 and CDR2 (germline): SQVTM, ANQGSEA. The CDR3 is 13 residues long. The CDR3 here is CSVASGSTGELFF. The CDR3 nucleotides read TGCAGCGTTGCGTCCGGGAGTACCGGGGAGCTGTTTTTT.

The rearrangement joins TRBV29-1 to TRBJ1-1; maybe TRBD1 (6 bases). The CDR3 is 13 amino acids. CDR1 and CDR2 from the germline V gene are SQVTM and ANQGSEA. V lost 4 bases and J lost 8, with 17 bases in between. CDR3 amino acids: CSVVRGIGQEAFF. The CDR3 nucleotides are TGCAGCGTTGTAAGGGGTATAGGACAGGAAGCTTTCTTT.

CDR3 sequence: CAISGTTMNTEAFF. The CDR3 DNA sequence: TGTGCCATCTCCGGGACAACGATGAACACTGAAGCTTTCTTT. The genes are TRBV10-3 and TRBJ1-1; possibly TRBD1 for D (6 bases). The CDR3 is 14 amino acids. Germline CDR1 reads ENHRY; CDR2 reads SYGVKD. V was clipped by 8 bases and J by 0 bases, with 13 bases between them.

The chain combines TRBV30 with TRBJ1-2; D perhaps matches TRBD1 (5 bases). This CDR3 comprises 14 residues. V was shortened by 4 bases and J by 6 bases, with 18 bases between the two germline ends. Looked up from germline, CDR1 is GTSNPN and CDR2 is SVGIG (reference sequence). CDR3 residues: CAWIYSSGNNGYTF. The DNA for the CDR3 is TGTGCCTGGATTTATTCGTCAGGGAACAATGGCTACACCTTC.